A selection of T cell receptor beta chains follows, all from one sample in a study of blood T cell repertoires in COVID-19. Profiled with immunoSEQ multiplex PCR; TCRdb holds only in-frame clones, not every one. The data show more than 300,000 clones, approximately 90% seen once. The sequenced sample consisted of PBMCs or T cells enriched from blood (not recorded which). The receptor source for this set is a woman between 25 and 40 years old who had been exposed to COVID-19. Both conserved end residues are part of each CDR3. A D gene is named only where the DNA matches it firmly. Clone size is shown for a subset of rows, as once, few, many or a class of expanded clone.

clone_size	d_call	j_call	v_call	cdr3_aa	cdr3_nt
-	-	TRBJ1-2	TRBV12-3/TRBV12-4	CASSLSTNYGYTF	TGTGCCAGCAGCCTTAGTACTAACTATGGCTACACCTTC
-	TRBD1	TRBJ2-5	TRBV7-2	CASSFYDRGLETQYF	TGTGCCAGCAGCTTTTACGACAGGGGGCTAGAGACCCAGTACTTC
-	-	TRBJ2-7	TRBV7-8	CASSQGLFVYEQYF	TGTGCCAGCAGCCAAGGACTATTCGTCTACGAGCAGTACTTC
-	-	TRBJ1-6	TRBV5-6	CASSLFRDSSYNSPLHF	TGTGCCAGCAGCTTGTTCCGAGACAGCTCCTATAATTCACCCCTCCACTTT
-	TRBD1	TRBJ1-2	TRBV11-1	CASSQDRGDGYTF	TGTGCCAGCAGCCAGGACAGGGGCGATGGCTACACCTTC
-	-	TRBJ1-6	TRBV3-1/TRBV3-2	CARSAGKPADYNSPLHF	TGTGCCAGGTCGGCGGGGAAACCGGCAGACTATAATTCACCCCTCCACTTT
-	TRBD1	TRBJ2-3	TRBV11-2	CASSLGTGADTQYF	TGTGCCAGCAGCTTAGGGACAGGGGCAGATACGCAGTATTTT
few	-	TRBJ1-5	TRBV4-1	CASSQETVWQPQHF	TGCGCCAGCAGCCAAGAAACGGTTTGGCAGCCCCAGCATTTT
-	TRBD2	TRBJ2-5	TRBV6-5	CASRTPRGGEETQYF	TGTGCCAGCAGGACGCCGCGGGGGGGAGAGGAGACCCAGTACTTC
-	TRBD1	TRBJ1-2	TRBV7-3	CASSLTPRTGGGGYTF	TGTGCCAGCAGCTTAACCCCCCGGACAGGGGGGGGTGGCTACACCTTC
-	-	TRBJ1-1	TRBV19	CASTTGFVGTEAFF	TGTGCCAGCACGACGGGGTTCGTGGGCACTGAAGCTTTCTTT
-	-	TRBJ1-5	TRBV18	CASSPVTVSNQPQHF	TGTGCCAGCTCACCAGTTACAGTTAGCAATCAGCCCCAGCATTTT
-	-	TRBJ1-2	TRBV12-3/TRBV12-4	CASSFRGSGGYTF	TGTGCCAGCAGTTTTAGGGGGTCAGGAGGCTACACCTTC
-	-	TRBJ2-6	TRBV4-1	CASSQVEHSGANVLTF	TGCGCCAGCAGCCAAGTTGAGCACTCTGGGGCCAACGTCCTGACTTTC
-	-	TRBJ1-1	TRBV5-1	CASSLDRVGRDTEAFF	TGCGCCAGCAGCTTGGACAGGGTTGGTAGGGACACTGAAGCTTTCTTT
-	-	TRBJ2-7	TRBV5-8	CASSGVGHQGEQYF	TGTGCCAGCAGCGGGGTGGGACATCAAGGCGAGCAGTACTTC
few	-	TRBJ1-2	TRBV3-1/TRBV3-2	CASSQVLQGPYGYTF	TGTGCCAGCAGCCAGGTCCTCCAGGGGCCCTATGGCTACACCTTC
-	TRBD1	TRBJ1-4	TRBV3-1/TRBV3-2	CASSQGQGPTNEKLFF	TGTGCCAGCAGCCAGGGACAGGGCCCAACTAATGAAAAACTGTTTTTT
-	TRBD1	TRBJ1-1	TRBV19	CASSIWALGQGADTEAFF	TGTGCCAGTAGTATCTGGGCCCTGGGTCAGGGGGCTGACACTGAAGCTTTCTTT
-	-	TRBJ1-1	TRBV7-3	CASSTTEAFF	TGTGCCAGCAGCACAACTGAAGCTTTCTTT
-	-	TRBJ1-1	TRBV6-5	CASSYSQGRTEAFF	TGTGCCAGCAGTTACTCCCAGGGCCGCACTGAAGCTTTCTTT
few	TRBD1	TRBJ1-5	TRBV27	CASSYHRGWDQPQHF	TGTGCCAGCAGTTACCACAGGGGGTGGGATCAGCCCCAGCATTTT
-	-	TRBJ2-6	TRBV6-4	CASSVTGVVSGANVLTF	TGTGCCAGCAGTGTAACAGGAGTAGTCTCTGGGGCCAACGTCCTGACTTTC
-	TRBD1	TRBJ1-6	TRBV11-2	CASGQGSYNSPLHF	TGTGCCAGCGGACAGGGGTCTTACAATTCACCCCTCCACTTT
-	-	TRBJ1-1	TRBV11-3	CASSLNRVAEAFF	TGTGCCAGCAGCTTAAACAGGGTCGCTGAAGCTTTCTTT
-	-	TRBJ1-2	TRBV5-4	CASSPRDVIDGSGYTF	TGTGCCAGCAGCCCAAGAGACGTCATTGACGGGAGTGGCTACACCTTC
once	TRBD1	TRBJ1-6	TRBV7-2	CASSSYRGMNSPLHF	TGTGCCAGCAGCTCCTACAGGGGGATGAATTCACCCCTCCACTTT
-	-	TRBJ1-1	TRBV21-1	CASSHCHRDPTEAFF	TGTGCCAGCAGTCACTGCCACAGGGACCCCACTGAAGCTTTCTTT
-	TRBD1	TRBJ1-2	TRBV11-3	CASTRQGTNYGYTF	TGTGCCAGCACCAGACAGGGGACGAACTATGGCTACACCTTC
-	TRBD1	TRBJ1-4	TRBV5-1	CASSFSGTDEKLFF	TGCGCCAGCAGCTTTTCCGGGACAGATGAAAAACTGTTTTTT